This T cell receptor (beta chain) originates from a study of T cells in Graves' hyperthyroidism and ophthalmopathy. Study in general: Peripheral blood sampling occurred at initial diagnosis, before any treatment. Whole-study findings and limits: The model foresaw ophthalmopathy a median roughly 6.5 months prior to onset.

Clinical symptoms, serum thyroxine, TRAb, thyroid ultrasound and orbital computed tomography established diagnosis. Fresh peripheral blood, 7.5 to 10 ml, yielded the PBMCs. Template material for amplifying TCR beta CDR3 regions consisted of RNA transcripts. The HTBI primer set drove a first-round RT-PCR of the TCR CDR3. MiXCR, run by TCRdb on the multiplex PCR reads, gives a single entry per CDR3 protein. In the table there are about 400,000 distinct CDR3 sequences, 14% to 15% of which are singletons. This clonotype occurred many times. Its cognate antigen is unknown. Germline loops: CDR1 MNHNS, CDR2 SASEGT. After removal of 6 bases from V and 5 bases from J, the junction contained 13 bases not matched to a gene. The CDR3 length is 17 residues.

The receptor was isolated from a man between 18 and 35 years old with Graves' ophthalmopathy. V gene TRBV6-1 combines with J gene TRBJ2-2, with 9 bases identical to TRBD1. Sequenced input: blood. CDR3 nucleotides: TGTGCCAGCAGCCACCCATTAACAGGGGGCTGGACCGGGGAGCTGTTTTTT. Translating gives CASSHPLTGGWTGELFF.